These T cell receptor beta chains were read from a single sample in a study of glioma-infiltrating T cells. TCRdb re-called the multiplex PCR reads through MiXCR, storing one row per CDR3 protein. The sample yields around 180,000 distinct CDR3 sequences, roughly 45% seen once. Sequenced material: glioma tissue, nonneoplastic brain tissue, or PBMCs (not recorded which). All receptors derive from a human donor with low-grade glioma or glioblastoma, undergoing nonglioma brain surgery, or in good health (not recorded which). The CDR3 runs from the conserved cysteine through the conserved F or W. The D gene is left open where the match is weak. Clone sizes are given selectively: once, few, many, or a class where the clone is expanded.

v_call	j_call	clone_size	d_call	cdr3_nt	cdr3_aa
TRBV28	TRBJ2-7	few	-	TGTGCCAGCAGGGGTTTTTCGGGCCTGAGCTCCTACGAGCAGTACTTC	CASRGFSGLSSYEQYF
TRBV15	TRBJ1-6	many	-	TGTGCCACCAGCTTACGGCACCAGGGTCAATCACCCCTCCACTTT	CATSLRHQGQSPLHF
TRBV19	TRBJ1-2	once	-	TGTGCCAGTCGGGACGACTACGTCTATGGCTACACCTTC	CASRDDYVYGYTF
TRBV12-3/TRBV12-4	TRBJ2-1	few	TRBD2	TGTGCCAGCAGTTTAGCGCTAGCGGAGTACAATGAGCAGTTCTTC	CASSLALAEYNEQFF
TRBV28	TRBJ2-7	-	TRBD1	TGTGCCAGCAGTAGCCGGGACAGGGGGCGGTCTTCCCCTTACGAGCAGTACTTC	CASSSRDRGRSSPYEQYF
TRBV29-1	TRBJ2-1	-	-	TGCAGCGTTTTAAGGGGAGTCGGAAATGAGCAGTTCTTC	CSVLRGVGNEQFF
TRBV19	TRBJ2-2	-	-	TGTACCAGTAGTATAGGAAGGAACACCGGGGAGCTGTTTTTT	CTSSIGRNTGELFF
TRBV5-4	TRBJ2-2	few	TRBD2	TGTGCCAGCAGCTTGGGACTAGCGGAGACCGGGGAGCTGTTTTTT	CASSLGLAETGELFF
TRBV28	TRBJ1-5	many	-	TGTGCCAGCTTGTCTGGGGGGCCCCAGCATTTT	CASLSGGPQHF
TRBV6-1	TRBJ2-5	-	TRBD2	TGTGTTAGCAGTGAAGTGAGACTAGCGGGGCAAGAGACCCAGTACTTC	CVSSEVRLAGQETQYF
TRBV5-4	TRBJ2-5	-	TRBD2	TGTGCCAGCAGCCAGACTAGCGGGGTAGAGACCCAGTACTTC	CASSQTSGVETQYF
TRBV4-1	TRBJ1-6	-	TRBD1	TGCGCCAGCAGACAAGACCAGGGGGCTAAAAATTCACACCTCCACTTT	CASRQDQGAKNSHLHF
TRBV28	TRBJ1-5	many	-	TGTGCCAGCAGTACACGACAGGGCAATCAGCCCCAGCATTTT	CASSTRQGNQPQHF
TRBV18	TRBJ1-1	-	-	TGTGCCAGCTCACCACCATCAGGAAAGAACACTGAAGCTTTCTTT	CASSPPSGKNTEAFF
TRBV7-2	TRBJ2-1	once	-	TGTGCCAGCAGCTTAAATAGGATCTACGAGCAGTTCTTC	CASSLNRIYEQFF
TRBV28	TRBJ2-5	many	TRBD1	TGTGCCAAACAGAGCAGGGGGAAGACCCAGTACTTC	CAKQSRGKTQYF
TRBV20-1	TRBJ2-5	many	TRBD1	TGCAGTGCCCAACCAGGGGGCGAGACCCAGTACTTC	CSAQPGGETQYF
TRBV6-2/TRBV6-3	TRBJ2-7	once	-	TGTGCCAGCATGGTGATATCCATTCCTGGGACCGCCAATGTAGAGCAGTACTTC	CASMVISIPGTANVEQYF
TRBV7-2	TRBJ2-3	many	-	TGTGCCAGCAGCTGGTCTTCGGATACGCAGTATTTT	CASSWSSDTQYF
TRBV28	TRBJ2-7	medium-sized	-	TGTGCCAGCAGTTTGGTGCGGGACGGCTACGAGCAGTACTTC	CASSLVRDGYEQYF
TRBV20-1	TRBJ1-5	many	-	TGCAGTGCCCCGAGGGGGGGCAATCAGCCCCAGCATTTT	CSAPRGGNQPQHF
TRBV2	TRBJ2-7	-	-	TGTGCCGGGGGGGCTACCCCTGGCGAGCAGTGCTTC	CAGGATPGEQCF
TRBV2	TRBJ2-6	-	TRBD1	TGTGCCAGCAGCGCAGACAGGGCTGGCGGGGCCAACGTCCTGACTTTC	CASSADRAGGANVLTF
TRBV27	TRBJ1-5	many	-	TGTGCCAGCAGTTTAAGTCCCTACGGGAATCAGCCCCAGCATTTT	CASSLSPYGNQPQHF
TRBV7-6	TRBJ1-1	-	-	TGTGCCAGCATCTTAGCGGAGAACACTGAAGCTTTCTTT	CASILAENTEAFF
TRBV6-1	TRBJ2-5	-	TRBD1	TGTGCCAGCAGTCGCACCCAGGACAGGACGGAGACCCAGTACTTC	CASSRTQDRTETQYF
TRBV20-1	TRBJ2-7	few	TRBD1	TGCAGTGCTAGAGGGGGGAAACAGGGGATGTTCGAGCAGTACTTC	CSARGGKQGMFEQYF